The next 32 T cell receptor beta chains were all read from a single sample in a study of CD8 T cells in ankylosing spondylitis. TCRdb fed the 5' RACE reads into MiXCR, producing one record per CDR3 protein. The sample consists of fewer than 130,000 distinct CDR3 sequences, about 24% of them appearing once. Sequences were obtained from synovial fluid, either unsorted or a sorted T cell fraction (not recorded which). Receptor source: a male donor with ankylosing spondylitis.

There are many counts of this clonotype. V and J are TRBV27 and TRBJ1-2, with TRBD1 matching 12 bases. Germline CDR1 and CDR2: MNHEY and SMNVEV (reference sequence). The junction had 4 bases not matched to a gene; V was cut back by 5 bases and J by 3 bases. The CDR3 is made up of 15 amino acids. The CDR3 DNA is TGTGCCAGCAGTCCCGGGACAGGGGGCTACTATGGCTACACCTTC. This translates into CASSPGTGGYYGYTF.

The rearrangement joins TRBV27 to TRBJ2-1; D call uncertain. Looked up from germline, CDR1 is MNHEY and CDR2 is SMNVEV (reference sequence). V was trimmed by 4 bases and J by 0 bases, leaving 7 bases between them. The CDR3 totals 14 residues. Here the CDR3 DNA reads TGTGCCAGCAGTTCTAGAAACTCCTACAATGAGCAGTTCTTC. Residues: CASSSRNSYNEQFF.

This clonotype was seen only once. The V call is TRBV5-1, the J call TRBJ2-3; D uncertain. Trimming shortened V by 1 base and J by 1 base, and 7 bases separated the two germline ends. Germline assignment: CDR1 SGHRS and CDR2 YFSETQ. The CDR3 covers 14 residues. The CDR3 reads CASSLRAGTDTQYF. As DNA, the CDR3 is TGCGCCAGCAGCTTGCGTGCTGGCACAGATACGCAGTATTTT.

The chain combines TRBV24-1 with TRBJ2-1; 7 bases fit TRBD1. CDR3 length equals 12 residues. Trimming took 5 bases from V and 8 from J; bases not matched to a gene: 2. Germline CDR1 KGHDR, CDR2 SFDVKD. The CDR3 region has the DNA TGTGCCACCAGTGTACAGGGGTATGAGCAGTTCTTC. Encoded protein: CATSVQGYEQFF.

The sample holds a few counts of this clonotype. The chain couples TRBV6-2 or TRBV6-3 to TRBJ2-7; D gene uncertain. The CDR3 runs 14 residues. The germline V and J ends were trimmed by 5 bases and 3 bases, with 14 bases remaining between them. Germline V gene data show CDR1 as MNHEY and CDR2 as SVGEGT. The CDR3 here is CASSAYHPNYEQYV. DNA for the CDR3: TGTGCCAGCAGTGCCTACCACCCCAACTACGAGCAGTACGTC.

This clonotype was counted a few times. The chain joins TRBV7-6 to TRBJ2-5, with a weak D call TRBD2 (6 bases). CDR1 and CDR2 (germline): SGHVS, FNYEAQ. CDR3 size: 15 residues. Trimming took 5 bases from V and 2 from J, leaving 15 bases between them. In DNA, the CDR3 is TGTGCCAGCAGCCCTCTCGGAGGGACTCAAGAGACCCAGTACTTC. It specifies CASSPLGGTQETQYF.

V is TRBV2 and J is TRBJ1-1, with 7 nucleotides matching TRBD1. J lost 7 bases, V lost 6 bases, and 5 bases had no gene match. Germline-derived CDR1 and CDR2 are SNHLY and FYNNEI. This CDR3 is built from 12 residues. The CDR3 loop is CASSQGQLEAFF. The CDR3 nucleotides read TGTGCCAGCAGCCAGGGACAGCTTGAAGCTTTCTTT.

This clonotype was picked up many times. This rearrangement joins TRBV29-1 to TRBJ2-7, with 7 bases matching TRBD1. This CDR3 region has 14 residues. V dropped 3 bases and J dropped 4; count of bases not matched to a gene: 9. Germline lookup yields CDR1 SQVTM and CDR2 ANQGSEA. This CDR3 is CSVEVEGAVYEQYV. In nucleotides, the CDR3 is TGCAGCGTTGAGGTCGAGGGGGCGGTTTACGAGCAGTACGTC.

This clonotype was observed many times. The chain joins TRBV10-3 to TRBJ2-1, with D perhaps matching TRBD1 or TRBD2 (5 bases each). This CDR3 spans 16 amino acids. V dropped 3 bases and J dropped 5 bases, with 17 bases sitting between them. CDR1 ENHRY and CDR2 SYGVKD come from the germline V gene. CDR3 in amino acids: CAISDPGHLGHNEQFF. The CDR3 DNA reads as TGTGCCATCAGTGATCCGGGGCATCTCGGCCACAATGAGCAGTTCTTC.

The gene calls are TRBV20-1 and TRBJ2-2, with 7 bases fitting TRBD2. The CDR3 has 14 amino acids. Trimming cost V 0 bases and J 4 bases; bases outside gene matches: 2. Germline lookup yields CDR1 DFQATT and CDR2 SNEGSKA (reference sequence). DNA for the CDR3: TGCAGTGCTAGAGAGCGGGAGTTCACCGGGGAGCTGTTTTTT. Translated: CSAREREFTGELFF.

The V gene is TRBV18, the J gene TRBJ2-6; unclear D gene. This CDR3 has 14 residues. Germline CDR1 and CDR2: KGHSH and LQKENI. Trimming took off 1 base at V and 12 bases at J, with 13 bases between the two ends. CDR3 sequence (DNA): TGTGCCAGCTCACCACGGGTGGGCCAGACCGTCCTGACTTTC. Residues: CASSPRVGQTVLTF.

The chain joins TRBV7-1 to TRBJ2-1, with 13 positions matching TRBD2. TRBV7-1 is identified as an open reading frame with a role that is uncertain. Trimming cost V 0 bases and J 0 bases; bases outside gene matches: 8. This CDR3 has 20 residues. The CDR3 protein is CASSSAQGLAGRSSYNEQFF. DNA of the CDR3: TGTGCCAGCAGCTCAGCGCAGGGACTAGCGGGAAGGAGCTCCTACAATGAGCAGTTCTTC.

The V gene is TRBV4-1, the J gene TRBJ2-5, with D possibly called TRBD1 or TRBD2 (5 bases each). Deletions cut 0 bases from V and 5 bases from J, with 13 bases between. Per the germline V gene, CDR1 is MGHRA and CDR2 is YSYEKL. The CDR3 runs 15 residues. The CDR3 DNA follows: TGCGCCAGCAGCCAAGATCCGGGCAGGGAGGAGACCCAGTACTTC. This translates into CASSQDPGREETQYF.

This clonotype was counted a few times. The chain combines TRBV6-1 with TRBJ2-5, with D perhaps TRBD2 (6 bases). Deletions cut 8 bases from V and 2 bases from J, with 12 bases between. Germline CDR1 and CDR2: MNHNS and SASEGT. The CDR3 sequence is 13 residues long. Here the CDR3 DNA reads TGTGCCAGCGGTATTAGCGGACAAGAGACCCAGTACTTC. It codes for CASGISGQETQYF.

The chain has TRBV5-1 and TRBJ1-1, with D possibly matching TRBD1 (5 bases). Germline values: CDR1 SGHRS, CDR2 YFSETQ. V was shortened by 4 bases and J by 5 bases, with 15 bases between the two germline ends. There are 14 residues in the CDR3. CDR3 region: CASSPVQGGTEAFF. CDR3 coding DNA: TGCGCCAGCAGCCCTGTTCAGGGAGGGACTGAAGCTTTCTTT.

The chain links TRBV7-9 to TRBJ1-5, with D tentatively TRBD1 (6 bases). The CDR3 runs 16 residues. Germline V CDR1 and CDR2: SEHNR, FQNEAQ (reference sequence). The V and J ends lost 5 bases and 2 bases respectively, with 16 bases between them. In nucleotides, the CDR3 is TGTGCCAGCAGCCCAGGGACATTTATGGGCAATCAGCCCCAGCATTTT. It codes for CASSPGTFMGNQPQHF.

The chain couples TRBV29-1 to TRBJ1-1; D gene uncertain. Germline V CDR1 and CDR2: SQVTM, ANQGSEA. The V end was cut by 6 bases, the J end by 1 base, with 15 bases between. The CDR3 consists of 14 residues. CDR3 nucleotides: TGCAGCGTCGCGGGCCAAGGGAAGAACACTGAAGCTTTCTTT. It specifies CSVAGQGKNTEAFF.

This chain links TRBV2 with TRBJ2-7; maybe TRBD2 (5 bases). Germline assignment: CDR1 SNHLY and CDR2 FYNNEI. Trimming removed 7 bases from V and 4 bases from J, with 20 bases in between. The CDR3 extends over 15 amino acids. CDR3 in DNA: TGTGCCAGCACGGGCGCTCATTCCGGGGAATACGAGCAGTACTTC. Amino acid sequence: CASTGAHSGEYEQYF.

V is TRBV6-5 and J is TRBJ2-1, with D possibly being TRBD2 (5 bases). Between the trimmed V and J ends, which lost 0 bases and 2 bases, there was a span of 8 bases. Looked up from germline, CDR1 is MNHEY and CDR2 is SVGAGI. The CDR3 is 15 amino acids. Here the CDR3 reads CASSYSTGAYNEQFF. CDR3 sequence (DNA): TGTGCCAGCAGTTACTCGACCGGGGCCTACAATGAGCAGTTCTTC.

This clonotype has at least ten counts. The V gene is TRBV12-3 or TRBV12-4, the J gene TRBJ2-1; no clear D gene. This CDR3 spans 14 amino acids. The V end was cut by 0 bases, the J end by 0 bases, with 3 bases between. The CDR3 reads CASSLASSYNEQFF. The CDR3 region has the DNA TGTGCCAGCAGTTTAGCGAGCTCCTACAATGAGCAGTTCTTC.

The chain recombines TRBV20-1 with TRBJ1-5; TRBD1 is a possible D gene (5 bases). The CDR3 loop spans 13 amino acids. V lost 1 base and J lost 2, with 6 bases in between. Germline V lookup: CDR1 DFQATT, CDR2 SNEGSKA (reference sequence). CDR3 region: CSARGGGNQPQHF. The CDR3 DNA is TGCAGTGCTAGAGGGGGGGGCAATCAGCCCCAGCATTTT.

The table lists this clonotype with many counts. The chain links TRBV10-2 to TRBJ1-1, with 9 bases matching TRBD1. Trimming at V came to 5 bases and at J to 1 base, leaving 2 bases not matched to a gene. The CDR3 is 14 amino acids. Germline CDR1 is WSHSY and CDR2 is SAAADI. For the CDR3, the DNA is TGCGCCAGCAGTCTACAGGGGGCGAACACTGAAGCTTTCTTT. This sequence encodes CASSLQGANTEAFF.

The chain combines TRBV7-2 with TRBJ1-2; tentative D call: TRBD1 (5 bases). Looked up from germline, CDR1 is SGHTA and CDR2 is FQGNSA. V lost 3 bases and J lost 5, with 7 bases in between. This CDR3 contains 12 residues. The CDR3 loop reads CASSFPGYGYTF. In DNA, the CDR3 is TGTGCCAGCAGCTTTCCAGGGTATGGCTACACCTTC.

This clonotype was detected a few times. The V gene is TRBV7-2, the J gene TRBJ1-2, with D possibly being TRBD1 (6 bases). CDR1 is SGHTA and CDR2 is FQGNSA in the germline V gene. V was cut by 0 bases and J by 1 base, with 15 bases left in between. The CDR3 loop spans 17 amino acids. As DNA, the CDR3 is TGTGCCAGCAGCTTAGCGCAGGGCAGGGGTATTAACTATGGCTACACCTTC. Amino acid sequence: CASSLAQGRGINYGYTF.

V gene TRBV2 combines with J gene TRBJ2-1; TRBD2 aligns across 7 bases. Germline V gene sequence: CDR1 SNHLY, CDR2 FYNNEI. The trim removed 6 bases at V and 4 bases at J, leaving 6 bases unmatched. This CDR3 is built from 14 residues. The CDR3 sequence is CASRTGGRYNEQFF. Here the CDR3 DNA reads TGTGCCAGCAGGACGGGAGGCCGTTACAATGAGCAGTTCTTC.

Ten or more counts support this clonotype. This rearrangement joins TRBV30 to TRBJ2-2; D might be TRBD1 (6 bases). This CDR3 has 15 residues. CDR1 and CDR2 (germline): GTSNPN, SVGIG (reference sequence). Trimming took 2 bases from V and 6 from J, leaving 16 bases between them. This chain's CDR3 is CAWSNGQTFAGELFF. CDR3 DNA: TGTGCCTGGAGTAATGGACAGACGTTTGCCGGGGAGCTGTTTTTT.

Ten or more counts support this clonotype. The rearrangement joins TRBV5-1 to TRBJ2-1; no firm D call. V was shortened by 1 base and J by 0 bases, with 8 bases between the two germline ends. In germline, CDR1 is SGHRS, CDR2 YFSETQ. CDR3 size: 15 residues. Here the CDR3 reads CASSLKGSSYNEQFF. The CDR3 DNA sequence: TGCGCCAGCAGCTTGAAGGGAAGCTCCTACAATGAGCAGTTCTTC.

The V call is TRBV20-1, the J call TRBJ1-2; no firm D call. Trimming shortened V by 5 bases and J by 7 bases, and 14 bases separated the two germline ends. Germline assignment: CDR1 DFQATT and CDR2 SNEGSKA (reference sequence). This CDR3 has 12 residues. The CDR3 here is CSALHGEVGYTF. Written as DNA, the CDR3 is TGCAGTGCTTTGCATGGTGAGGTTGGCTACACCTTC.

Only a few counts were recorded for this clonotype. V usage is TRBV18 and J usage is TRBJ2-5, with 10 bases lining up with TRBD2. Germline-derived CDR1 and CDR2 are KGHSH and LQKENI. V gave up 3 bases and J gave up 5 bases; unmatched junction bases: 3. The CDR3 consists of 14 residues. CDR3 sequence: CASSPLAGVETQYF. In DNA, the CDR3 is TGTGCCAGCTCACCTCTAGCGGGAGTGGAGACCCAGTACTTC.

The rearrangement uses TRBV7-6 and TRBJ2-2; D tentatively reads TRBD1 or TRBD2 (6 bases each). The CDR3 has 15 residues. Germline loops: CDR1 SGHVS, CDR2 FNYEAQ. Trimming took off 5 bases at V and 6 bases at J, with 16 bases between the two ends. The CDR3 coding sequence is TGTGCCAGCAGCCCAAGGGCAGGGGAGGCCGGGGAGCTGTTTTTT. Its translation: CASSPRAGEAGELFF.

V is TRBV29-1 and J is TRBJ2-5, with D unresolved. Trimming left V 4 bases short and J 5 bases short, with 14 bases between. The CDR3 is 13 residues long. Germline assignment: CDR1 SQVTM and CDR2 ANQGSEA. DNA of the CDR3: TGCAGCGTTGCGCAGATGCGTAGGGAGACCCAGTACTTC. Translated: CSVAQMRRETQYF.

The CDR3 DNA reads as TGTGCCAGCAGGCCCGGGACTAGCGGGAGGTTCAGTGAGCAGTTCTTC. Amino acids: CASRPGTSGRFSEQFF. This chain joins TRBV12-3 or TRBV12-4 and TRBJ2-1, with 15 positions matching TRBD2. Trimming cost V 6 bases and J 9 bases; bases outside gene matches: 9. The CDR3 sequence is 16 residues long.